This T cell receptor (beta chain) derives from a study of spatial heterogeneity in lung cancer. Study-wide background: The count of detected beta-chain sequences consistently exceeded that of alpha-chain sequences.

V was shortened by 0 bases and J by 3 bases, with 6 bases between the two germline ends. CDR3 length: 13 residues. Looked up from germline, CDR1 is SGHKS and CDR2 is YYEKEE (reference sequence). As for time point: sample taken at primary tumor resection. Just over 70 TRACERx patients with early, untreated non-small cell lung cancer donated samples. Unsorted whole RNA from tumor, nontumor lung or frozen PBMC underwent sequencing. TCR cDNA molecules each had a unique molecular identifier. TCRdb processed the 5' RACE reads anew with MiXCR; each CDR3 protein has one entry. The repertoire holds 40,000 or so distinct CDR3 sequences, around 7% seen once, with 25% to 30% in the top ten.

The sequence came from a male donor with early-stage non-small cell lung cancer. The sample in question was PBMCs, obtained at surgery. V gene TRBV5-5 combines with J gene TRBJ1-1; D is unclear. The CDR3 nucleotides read TGTGCCAGCAGCTTGGGCCCCTACACTGAAGCTTTCTTT. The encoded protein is CASSLGPYTEAFF. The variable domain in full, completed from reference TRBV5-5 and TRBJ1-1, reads DAGVTQSPTHLIKTRGQQVTLRCSPISGHKSVSWYQQVLGQGPQFIFQYYEKEERGRGNFPDRFSARQFPNYSSELNVNALLLGDSALYLCASSLGPYTEAFFGQGTRLTVV.